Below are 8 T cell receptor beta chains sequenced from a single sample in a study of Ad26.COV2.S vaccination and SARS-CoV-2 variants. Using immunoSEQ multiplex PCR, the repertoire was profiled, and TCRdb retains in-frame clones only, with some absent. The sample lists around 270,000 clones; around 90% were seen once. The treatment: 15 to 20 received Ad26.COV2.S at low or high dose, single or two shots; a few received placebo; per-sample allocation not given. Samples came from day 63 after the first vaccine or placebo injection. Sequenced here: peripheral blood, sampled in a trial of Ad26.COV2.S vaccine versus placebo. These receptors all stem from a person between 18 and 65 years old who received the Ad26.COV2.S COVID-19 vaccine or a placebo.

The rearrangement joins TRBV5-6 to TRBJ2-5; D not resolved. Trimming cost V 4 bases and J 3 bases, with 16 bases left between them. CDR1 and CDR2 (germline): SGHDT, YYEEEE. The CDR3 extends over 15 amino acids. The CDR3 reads CASSPRRLGEETQYF. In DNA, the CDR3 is TGTGCCAGCAGCCCGCGGCGGTTAGGAGAAGAGACCCAGTACTTC.

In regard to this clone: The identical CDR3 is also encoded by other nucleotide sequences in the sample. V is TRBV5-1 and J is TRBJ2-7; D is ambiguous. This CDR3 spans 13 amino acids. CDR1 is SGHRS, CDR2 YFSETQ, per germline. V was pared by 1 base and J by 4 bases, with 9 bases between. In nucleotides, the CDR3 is TGCGCCAGCAGCTTGCCCTACAGTTACGAGCAGTACTTC. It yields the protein CASSLPYSYEQYF.

The CDR3 nucleotides read TGTGCCAGCAGCTTTATTGAGGACCAAGAGACCCAGTACTTC. Translated: CASSFIEDQETQYF. The chain couples TRBV5-5 to TRBJ2-5, with no clear D. V lost 2 bases to trimming and J lost 0 bases, with 8 bases between them. The CDR3 totals 14 residues. Germline CDR1 and CDR2: SGHKS and YYEKEE (reference sequence).

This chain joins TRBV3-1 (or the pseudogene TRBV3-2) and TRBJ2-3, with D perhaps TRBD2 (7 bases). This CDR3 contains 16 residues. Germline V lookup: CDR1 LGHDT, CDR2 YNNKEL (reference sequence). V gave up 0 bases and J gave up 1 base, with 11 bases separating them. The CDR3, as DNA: TGTGCCAGCAGCCAAGATGGAGGGGGGGGCACAGATACGCAGTATTTT. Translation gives CASSQDGGGGTDTQYF.

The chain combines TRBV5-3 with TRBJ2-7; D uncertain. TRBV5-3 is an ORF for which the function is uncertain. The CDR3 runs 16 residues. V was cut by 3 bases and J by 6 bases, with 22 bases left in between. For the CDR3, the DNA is TGTGCCAGAAGCTCATTTTTCCGGGTCCCTGACTGCGAGCAGTACGTC. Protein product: CARSSFFRVPDCEQYV.

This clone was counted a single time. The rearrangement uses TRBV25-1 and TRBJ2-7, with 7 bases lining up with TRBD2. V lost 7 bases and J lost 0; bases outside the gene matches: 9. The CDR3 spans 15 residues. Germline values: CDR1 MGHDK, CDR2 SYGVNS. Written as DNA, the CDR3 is TGTGCCAGCACAGATACAGGCGGGAGCTCCTACGAGCAGTACTTC. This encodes CASTDTGGSSYEQYF.

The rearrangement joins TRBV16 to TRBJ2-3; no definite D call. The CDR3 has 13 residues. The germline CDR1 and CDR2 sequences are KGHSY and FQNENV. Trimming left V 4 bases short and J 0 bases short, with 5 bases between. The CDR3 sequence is CASSRESTDTQYF. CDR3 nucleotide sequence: TGTGCCAGCAGCCGCGAAAGCACAGATACGCAGTATTTT.

The CDR3 nucleotides read TGTGCCATCATGGACAGCTATACCTACGAGCAGTACGTC. It encodes CAIMDSYTYEQYV. The chain uses TRBV10-3 and TRBJ2-7; D may be TRBD1 (6 bases). CDR1 ENHRY and CDR2 SYGVKD come from the germline V gene. This CDR3 region has 13 residues. V lost 7 bases, J lost 2 bases, and 12 bases lay in between.